Below are 4 T cell receptor beta chains sequenced from a single sample in a study of molecular identifiers for immune sequencing clone quantification. TCRdb re-analysed the PCR reads in MiXCR, keeping a single row per CDR3 protein. The sample lists 400,000 to 600,000 distinct CDR3 sequences; 25% were seen once. Sequencing input: naive CD8+ T cells from blood, with Jurkat cell RNA spiked in. Stated subset: FACS-sorted CD8+CD4-CCR7+CD45RA+ naive T cells. These TCRs come from a human donor in good health. Some libraries in this study had Jurkat cell RNA spiked in.

The table lists this clonotype with a few counts. The V and J genes are TRBV7-9 and TRBJ2-1; 13 bases align to TRBD2. Germline V gives CDR1 SEHNR, CDR2 FQNEAQ (reference sequence). Unmatched junction bases numbered 6, after V lost 1 base and J lost 0 bases. This CDR3 spans 19 amino acids. The CDR3 here is CASSLGLAGGESSYNEQFF. DNA of the CDR3: TGTGCCAGCAGCTTAGGACTAGCGGGAGGCGAGAGCTCCTACAATGAGCAGTTCTTC.

The table lists this clonotype with many counts. The genes are TRBV6-6 and TRBJ2-3; 13 bases are shared with TRBD2. CDR1 is MNHNY and CDR2 is SVGAGI in the germline V gene (reference sequence). This CDR3 is built from 19 residues. V was clipped by 6 bases and J by 1 base; unmatched bases: 13. CDR3 sequence (DNA): TGTGCCAGCAGCCAGACTAGCGGGAGGAACCCGAGGGGCACAGATACGCAGTATTTT. Translating gives CASSQTSGRNPRGTDTQYF.

This clonotype appeared many times. The chain links TRBV5-4 to TRBJ1-5; 7 bases line up with TRBD1. Trimming removed 1 base from V and 2 bases from J; junction bases left unmatched: 6. From germline, CDR1 is SGHNT and CDR2 YYREEE (reference sequence). The CDR3 covers 16 residues. As DNA, the CDR3 is TGTGCCAGCAGCTTGTCAGGGGGAGGGGGCAATCAGCCCCAGCATTTT. It yields the protein CASSLSGGGGNQPQHF.

In this sample, this clonotype turned up a few times. This chain joins TRBV27 and TRBJ2-7; 8 positions match TRBD1. Germline V gene sequence: CDR1 MNHEY, CDR2 SMNVEV (reference sequence). This CDR3 has 14 amino acids. The ends lost 6 bases at V and 2 bases at J; junction bases unmatched: 6. The CDR3 region has the DNA TGTGCCAGCAGACTGACAGGGGCCCCCTACGAGCAGTACTTC. Translation gives CASRLTGAPYEQYF.